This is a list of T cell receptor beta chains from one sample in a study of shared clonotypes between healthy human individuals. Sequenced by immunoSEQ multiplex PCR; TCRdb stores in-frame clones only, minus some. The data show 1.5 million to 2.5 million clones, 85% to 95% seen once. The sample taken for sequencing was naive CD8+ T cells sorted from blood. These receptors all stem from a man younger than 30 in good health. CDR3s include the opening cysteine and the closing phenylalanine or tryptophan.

CASSERTPVYEQYF TRBV6-1
CASSQGPRGGIYNEQFF TRBV4-1
CATSDGSYEQYF TRBV15
CASSEAARGQTGELFF TRBV5-4
CASSEFTGTSTDTQYF TRBV10-2
CASSLVQGGYEQYF TRBV27
CASSLLLGEGETQYF TRBV7-8
CSTGQGASGEQYF TRBV29-1
CASSLDSSTYNEQFF TRBV4-1
CASSSWTGVEETQYF TRBV28
CASSLGGGSNQPQHF TRBV5-6
CASSPHVDRISYEQYF TRBV27
CASSLSDGYEQYF TRBV27
CAWTSGYDNEQFF TRBV30
CASSDTGRLAQPQHF TRBV2